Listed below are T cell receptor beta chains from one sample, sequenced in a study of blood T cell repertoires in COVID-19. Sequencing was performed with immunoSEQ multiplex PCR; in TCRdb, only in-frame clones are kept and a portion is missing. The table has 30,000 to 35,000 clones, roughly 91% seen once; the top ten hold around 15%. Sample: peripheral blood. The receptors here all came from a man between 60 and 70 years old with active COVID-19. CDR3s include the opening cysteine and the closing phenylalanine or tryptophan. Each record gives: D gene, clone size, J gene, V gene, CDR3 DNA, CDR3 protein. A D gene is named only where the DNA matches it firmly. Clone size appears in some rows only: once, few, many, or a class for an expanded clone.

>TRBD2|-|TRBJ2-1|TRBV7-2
TGTGCCAGCGCCCCGGCGGGGGGCCCGGATGAGCAGTTCTTC
CASAPAGGPDEQFF
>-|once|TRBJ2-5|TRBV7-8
TGTGCCAGCAGCTTAATGGATACGCTACCAGGCCAGTACTTC
CASSLMDTLPGQYF
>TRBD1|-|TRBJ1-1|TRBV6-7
TGTGCCGGGGCGGGGCAGGGGGCGGCTGAAGCTTTCTTT
CAGAGQGAAEAFF
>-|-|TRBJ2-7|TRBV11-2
TGTGCCAGCAGCTCCGACAGGAGCTCCTACGAGCAGTACTTC
CASSSDRSSYEQYF
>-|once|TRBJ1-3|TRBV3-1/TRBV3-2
TGTGCCAGCAGCCCGTGGACTTCTGGAAACACCATATATTTT
CASSPWTSGNTIYF
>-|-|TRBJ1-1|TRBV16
TGTGCCAGCAGCCTGGGACACTCGAACACTGAAGCTTTCTTT
CASSLGHSNTEAFF
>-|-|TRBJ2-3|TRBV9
TGTGCCAGCAGCGTAGGCCCAGGCACAGATACGCAGTATTTT
CASSVGPGTDTQYF
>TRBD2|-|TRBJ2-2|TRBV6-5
TGTGCCAGCAGGGGACTAGCGCGGACCGGGGAGCTGTTTTTT
CASRGLARTGELFF
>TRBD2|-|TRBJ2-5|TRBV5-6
TGTGCCAGCAGCTTGGGACTAGCGGGGGTAGGGGAGACCCAGTACTTC
CASSLGLAGVGETQYF
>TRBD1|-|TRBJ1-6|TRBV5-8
TGTGCCAGCAGCCCAAAAGGACAGGGGGCTTCACCCCTCCACTTT
CASSPKGQGASPLHF
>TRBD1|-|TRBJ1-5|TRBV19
TGTGCCAGTACGAGGGACAGGGATCAGCCCCAGCATTTT
CASTRDRDQPQHF
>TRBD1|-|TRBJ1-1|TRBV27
TGTGCCAGCAGTCCCAGGACAGGGTACAACACTGAAGCTTTCTTT
CASSPRTGYNTEAFF
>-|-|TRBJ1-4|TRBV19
TGTGCCAGTAGTCCCCGACGGGGTACTAATGAAAAACTGTTTTTT
CASSPRRGTNEKLFF
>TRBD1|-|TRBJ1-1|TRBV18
TGTGCCAGCCGGAGGACAGGGCTGAACACTGAAGCTTTCTTT
CASRRTGLNTEAFF
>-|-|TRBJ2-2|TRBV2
TGTGCCAGCAGTTCAACAGGGACGGCCGGGGAGCTGTTTTTT
CASSSTGTAGELFF
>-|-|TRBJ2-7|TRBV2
TGTGCCAGCACCGATGGAGGGCCTACCTACGAGCAGTACTTC
CASTDGGPTYEQYF
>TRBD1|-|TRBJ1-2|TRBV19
TGTGCCAGTAGCCTAAACCCTCAGGGGGGCGACTATGGCTACACCTTC
CASSLNPQGGDYGYTF
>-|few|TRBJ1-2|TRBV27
TGTGCCAGCAGTTCTTTAGAGCTTTTCAACTATGGCTACACCTTC
CASSSLELFNYGYTF
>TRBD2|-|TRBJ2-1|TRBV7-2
TGTGCCAGCAGCCTACTTAGCGGGAACTACAATGAGCAGTTCTTC
CASSLLSGNYNEQFF
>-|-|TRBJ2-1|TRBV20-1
TGCAGTGCTGAGGCCTACAATGAGCAGTTCTTC
CSAEAYNEQFF
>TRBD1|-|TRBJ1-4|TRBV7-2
TGTGCCAGCAGCTTGGACAGGGGTGCAACTAATGAAAAACTGTTTTTT
CASSLDRGATNEKLFF
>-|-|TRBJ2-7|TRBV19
TGTGCCAGTTCAGACAGGACCTACTCCTACGAGCAGTACTTC
CASSDRTYSYEQYF
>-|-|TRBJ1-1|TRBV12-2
TGTGCAAGTCGCTTAGAACGGGGAGGCACTGAAGCTTTCTTT
CASRLERGGTEAFF
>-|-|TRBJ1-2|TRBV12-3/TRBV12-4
TGTGCCAGCAGTTTTTCCGGTAATGGCTACACCTTC
CASSFSGNGYTF
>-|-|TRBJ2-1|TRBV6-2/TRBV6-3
TGTGCCAGCAGCCCAGTCCCCGGGGGACGCAATGAGCAGTTCTTC
CASSPVPGGRNEQFF
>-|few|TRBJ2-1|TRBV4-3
TGCGCCAGCAGCCAAGGCGCGGGATCCGGGGATGAGCAGTTCTTC
CASSQGAGSGDEQFF
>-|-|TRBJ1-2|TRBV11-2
TGTGCCAGCAGCTTACCCCGAGGTCATGGCTACACCTTC
CASSLPRGHGYTF
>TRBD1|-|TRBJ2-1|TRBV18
TGTGCCAGCTCTCCCGGACAGGGGGCGCGGAATGAGCAGTTCTTC
CASSPGQGARNEQFF
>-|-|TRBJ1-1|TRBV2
TGTGCCAGCAGTGAAGCGCTTGCGGGGACGAACACTGAAGCTTTCTTT
CASSEALAGTNTEAFF